Below, 27 T cell receptor beta chains from the same sample are listed, as sequenced in a study of blood T cells in healthy people across ages. Together with a sample-barcoded 5' primer, a J-beta primer mix was included in a second PCR lasting about 6 to 12 cycles. TCRdb used MiXCR to reprocess the 5' RACE reads, holding one entry per CDR3 protein. Here the sample spans some 1.7 million distinct CDR3 sequences, 28% being singletons. Source material: blood. These receptors all come from a young woman in good health.

The V and J genes are TRBV3-1 and TRBJ1-2; no clear D. The ends were cut back, 4 bases at V and 4 bases at J, with 7 bases in the middle. CDR1 LGHDT and CDR2 YNNKEL come from the germline V gene (reference sequence). CDR3 length: 12 amino acids. The CDR3 DNA reads TGTGCCAGCAGCCGCCAATTCTATGGCTACACCTTC. Translating gives CASSRQFYGYTF.

This clonotype showed up just a few times. V usage is TRBV7-2 and J usage is TRBJ2-3; 9 nucleotides line up with TRBD2. The V and J ends lost 8 bases and 0 bases, in that order; junction bases with no gene match: 9. The CDR3 extends over 16 amino acids. Germline V lookup: CDR1 SGHTA, CDR2 FQGNSA. CDR3 amino acids: CASLSGRHSSTDTQYF. The CDR3 DNA is TGTGCCAGCCTGAGCGGGAGGCACTCGAGCACAGATACGCAGTATTTT. The whole variable domain, remainder taken from reference TRBV7-2 and TRBJ2-3, is GAGVSQSPSNKVTEKGKDVELRCDPISGHTALYWYRQSLGQGLEFLIYFQGNSAPDKSGLPSDRFSAERTGGSVSTLTIQRTQQEDSAVYLCASLSGRHSSTDTQYFGPGTRLTVL.

This clonotype was seen only a few times. The chain recombines TRBV20-1 with TRBJ2-5, with TRBD1 matching 7 bases. J lost 4 bases, V lost 5 bases, and 10 bases had no gene match. The CDR3 is made up of 14 amino acids. Per the germline V gene, CDR1 is DFQATT and CDR2 is SNEGSKA (reference sequence). In nucleotides, the CDR3 is TGCAGTGCTCTGGACAGGCGAGGGGTAGAGACCCAGTACTTC. The encoded protein is CSALDRRGVETQYF.

The V and J genes are TRBV6-4 and TRBJ2-1; 13 bases align to TRBD2. CDR1 and CDR2 from the germline V gene are MRHNA and SNTAGT. The V and J ends lost 7 bases and 9 bases, in that order; junction bases with no gene match: 9. The CDR3 contains 15 residues. CDR3 residues: CASKKTSGGFGEQFF. CDR3 DNA: TGTGCCAGCAAAAAGACTAGCGGGGGGTTTGGTGAGCAGTTCTTC.

A word on this clonotype: Possible read error: a much larger clone is one base away. The rearrangement joins TRBV5-1 to TRBJ2-1, with D tentatively TRBD1 or TRBD2 (6 bases each). The CDR3 has 14 residues. Germline V lookup: CDR1 SGHRS, CDR2 YFSETQ. V lost 1 base and J 10 bases, leaving 15 bases between the germline ends. CDR3 region: CASSLSGDSYEQFF. For the CDR3, the DNA is TGCGCCAGCAGCTTGTCAGGGGACTCCTACGAGCAGTTCTTC.

The J gene is TRBJ2-7, the V gene TRBV20-1; 7 bases are shared with TRBD2. The germline V gene encodes CDR1 DFQATT and CDR2 SNEGSKA (reference sequence). Trimming removed 3 bases from V and 0 bases from J; junction bases left unmatched: 8. This CDR3 contains 15 residues. The CDR3 coding sequence is TGCAGTGCTAGCGCTGGGGAGGGACCCTCCTACGAGCAGTACTTC. Encoded protein: CSASAGEGPSYEQYF.

As to this clonotype: At one of its ends the junction is not consistent with the germline gene, which may arise from a read error. The chain combines TRBV12-3 or TRBV12-4 with TRBJ2-1; 7 nucleotides line up with TRBD2. The CDR3 extends over 13 amino acids. The CDR3 DNA sequence: TGTGCCAGCAGTTTTGGGGGGGGGAATGGGCAGTTCTTC. It codes for CASSFGGGNGQFF.

The V gene is TRBV7-6, the J gene TRBJ2-3; D is uncertain. Trimming removed 5 bases at V and 5 bases at J, with 23 bases between. The CDR3 is made up of 17 amino acids. Germline V gene data show CDR1 as SGHVS and CDR2 as FNYEAQ. The CDR3 nucleotides are TGTGCCAGCAGCACTCCCTTCAGGAGTGGAGAAAGAGATACGCAGTATTTT. It is translated as CASSTPFRSGERDTQYF.

A remark on this clonotype: A read error may be the cause here, since a much bigger clone is one base away. The chain uses TRBV7-2 and TRBJ2-1; a possible D gene is TRBD2 (6 bases). The J call may be incorrect, as the DNA end agrees better with TRBJ2-7. Germline CDR1 and CDR2: SGHTA and FQGNSA. The CDR3 loop spans 13 amino acids. Written as DNA, the CDR3 is TGTGCCAGCAGCTTTGGGGGGTACAATGAGCAGTACTTC. Translation gives CASSFGGYNEQYF.

This clonotype was observed many times. The chain has TRBV29-1 and TRBJ1-2; D is uncertain. Trimming took 7 bases from V and 8 from J, leaving 14 bases between them. Looked up from germline, CDR1 is SQVTM and CDR2 is ANQGSEA. CDR3 size: 11 residues. The CDR3 DNA follows: TGCAGCGGCGCCGCGGTCGGGGGCTACACCTTC. This sequence encodes CSGAAVGGYTF.

This clonotype was counted a few times. This sequence joins TRBV29-1 and TRBJ1-2; 7 bases are a match to TRBD1. This CDR3 has 12 amino acids. The V and J ends lost 8 bases and 5 bases, in that order; junction bases with no gene match: 8. Germline loops: CDR1 SQVTM, CDR2 ANQGSEA. CDR3 nucleotide sequence: TGCAGCCTGCGACAGGGTGTGTATGGCTACACCTTC. This translates into CSLRQGVYGYTF.

This clonotype is a singleton in its sample. The chain employs TRBV29-1 and TRBJ2-4; 10 bases match TRBD1. The tail of the sequence fits TRBJ2-7 better, so the J call may be wrong. Looked up from germline, CDR1 is SQVTM and CDR2 is ANQGSEA. The CDR3 is 15 residues long. The CDR3 spells CSVVGGTGAGPEQYF. CDR3 nucleotide sequence: TGCAGCGTTGTGGGGGGGACAGGGGCCGGTCCCGAGCAGTACTTC.

For this clonotype: This may arise from a read error, as a much more abundant clone is one base away. Here the CDR3 omits its conserved ending phenylalanine or tryptophan, so a read error is the likely source. The chain links TRBV12-3 or TRBV12-4 to TRBJ2-7, with D perhaps given as TRBD1 or TRBD2 (5 bases each). The CDR3 sequence is 13 residues long. V was clipped by 5 bases and J by 0 bases, with 8 bases between them. CDR3: CASSTGTSYEQYC. Written as DNA, the CDR3 is TGTGCCAGCAGTACCGGGACCTCCTACGAGCAGTACTGC.

The chain joins TRBV14 to TRBJ1-4; tentatively, D is TRBD1 (5 bases). CDR3 length: 15 residues. Trimming removed 4 bases at V and 5 bases at J, with 14 bases between. From germline, CDR1 is SGHDN and CDR2 FVKESK. Here the CDR3 DNA reads TGTGCCAGCAGCCCCGGTTGGGGACTGAATGAAAAACTGTTTTTT. It specifies CASSPGWGLNEKLFF.

There are a few counts of this clonotype. CDR3 sequence (DNA): TGTGCCAGCAGCTTAGAGGGACTAGCGGGAGATACGCAGTATTTT. Translation: CASSLEGLAGDTQYF. The rearrangement joins TRBV7-9 to TRBJ2-3; 12 nucleotides agree with TRBD2. The junction had 1 base not matched to a gene; V was cut back by 1 base and J by 5 bases. This CDR3 comprises 15 residues. The V gene's germline CDR1 is SEHNR and CDR2 FQNEAQ (reference sequence).

This clonotype was observed many times. The rearrangement links TRBV2 to TRBJ2-6; no reliable D call. CDR1 is SNHLY and CDR2 is FYNNEI in the germline V gene. The length of the CDR3 is 11 residues. Trimming pared 8 bases from V and 4 bases from J, leaving 3 bases between. The CDR3 bases are TGTGCCAGCGTGGGGGCCAACGTCCTGACTTTC. Translating gives CASVGANVLTF.

This clonotype was recorded a few times. V and J are TRBV12-3 or TRBV12-4 and TRBJ2-1, with D maybe TRBD2 (5 bases). Trimming removed 4 bases at V and 5 bases at J, with 15 bases between. This CDR3 contains 15 residues. The CDR3: CASSSPFGVNNEQFF. The CDR3 DNA sequence: TGTGCCAGCAGTTCCCCCTTCGGGGTCAACAATGAGCAGTTCTTC.

The sample holds many counts of this clonotype. The V call is TRBV28, the J call TRBJ2-5; no definite D call. Near its end, the DNA agrees better with TRBJ2-7, so the J call may be wrong. The germline gives CDR1 MDHEN, CDR2 SYDVKM. This CDR3 has 13 residues. CDR3 region: CASSLAQTHEQYF. The CDR3 DNA reads TGTGCCAGCAGTTTGGCCCAGACCCACGAGCAGTACTTC.

About this clonotype itself: It is likely a read error, because the conserved phenylalanine at the end of the CDR3 is missing. The chain couples TRBV11-2 to TRBJ2-7; maybe TRBD2 (6 bases). The closer fit of TRBJ2-5 to the DNA end suggests the J call may be wrong. Germline V gene lookup returns CDR1 SGHAT and CDR2 FQNNGV. The CDR3 loop spans 17 amino acids. CDR3 sequence reads: CACSLRILGGDPVTQYY. CDR3 nucleotides: TGTGCCTGCAGCTTAAGGATTCTGGGAGGTGATCCTGTGACCCAGTACTAC.

A remark on this clonotype: Since a much larger clone is just one base distant, this may be a read error. The chain links TRBV7-9 to TRBJ2-1; D call uncertain. Trimming left V 5 bases short and J 7 bases short, with 15 bases between. Looked up from germline, CDR1 is SEHNR and CDR2 is FQNEAQ (reference sequence). The CDR3 is 14 amino acids. This chain's CDR3 is CASSTWAGGNEQFF. CDR3 DNA sequence: TGTGCCAGCAGCACCTGGGCAGGTGGGAATGAGCAGTTCTTC.

The chain joins TRBV6-1 to TRBJ2-3; D possibly corresponds to TRBD2 (6 bases). Germline V gives CDR1 MNHNS, CDR2 SASEGT. CDR3 size: 16 residues. The V end lost 2 bases, the J end lost 2 bases, and 14 bases lay between the germline ends. The CDR3 here is CASSEFGTEYTDTQYF. The DNA for the CDR3 is TGTGCCAGCAGTGAATTCGGGACTGAATACACAGATACGCAGTATTTT.

This clonotype came up many times. The V and J genes are TRBV4-3 and TRBJ2-4, with D hard to call. V lost 1 base to trimming and J lost 7 bases, with 17 bases between them. Germline CDR1 LGHNA, CDR2 YSLEER. This CDR3 spans 16 amino acids. CDR3 residues: CASSQVGLTGRNIQYF. Written as DNA, the CDR3 is TGCGCCAGCAGCCAAGTGGGGTTAACGGGTAGGAACATTCAGTACTTC.

This chain uses TRBV28 with TRBJ2-7; D is perhaps TRBD1 or TRBD2 (6 bases each). V lost 8 bases, J lost 4 bases, and 18 bases lay in between. CDR3 size: 14 residues. Germline V gene lookup returns CDR1 MDHEN and CDR2 SYDVKM. The CDR3 region has the DNA TGTGCCAGCCAGGGGACTCCTCGATTTTACGAGCAGTACTTC. Translating gives CASQGTPRFYEQYF.

The rearrangement uses TRBV6-2 or TRBV6-3 and TRBJ2-4; D may be TRBD2 (6 bases). V dropped 6 bases and J dropped 13 bases, with 22 bases sitting between them. Germline-derived CDR1 and CDR2 are MNHEY and SVGEGT. This CDR3 has 14 residues. CDR3 sequence: CASSRGTLWDEQYF. The CDR3 DNA sequence: TGTGCCAGCAGCCGGGGGACCCTATGGGATGAGCAGTACTTC.

The rearrangement joins TRBV2 to TRBJ1-5, with D unclear. The V end was cut by 4 bases, the J end by 2 bases, with 12 bases between. CDR3 length: 15 amino acids. Germline CDR1 SNHLY, CDR2 FYNNEI. The CDR3 spells CASSGAFTGNQPQHF. The DNA for the CDR3 is TGTGCCAGCAGTGGAGCGTTTACGGGCAATCAGCCCCAGCATTTT.

This clonotype came up many times. V usage is TRBV7-2 and J usage is TRBJ2-6; no clear D. V lost 5 bases to trimming and J lost 0 bases, with 8 bases between them. In germline, CDR1 is SGHTA, CDR2 FQGNSA. The CDR3 contains 15 residues. The CDR3 sequence is CASSLEVSGANVLTF. The CDR3 region has the DNA TGTGCCAGCAGCCTTGAGGTCTCTGGGGCCAACGTCCTGACTTTC.

This clonotype was observed many times. V gene TRBV20-1 combines with J gene TRBJ2-7; 13 positions match TRBD2. Looked up from germline, CDR1 is DFQATT and CDR2 is SNEGSKA (reference sequence). The length of the CDR3 is 13 residues. The CDR3 sequence is CSGLAGDRYEQYF. The CDR3 DNA reads as TGCAGCGGACTAGCGGGAGACCGCTACGAGCAGTACTTC.